These 25 T cell receptor beta chains were all obtained from the same sample, sequenced in a study of vaccination effects on CD4 cells after COVID-19. Antigen specificity for these receptors is unknown. Measured with immunoSEQ multiplex PCR; TCRdb has only the in-frame clones, and not every one. The data hold under 30,000 clones, with more than 65% observed a single time. Viral peptide pool expansion of antigen-specific CD4+ T cells preceded sequencing in the ViraFEST assay. A 10-day culture period preceded the isolation of CD4+ T cells. Previously uninfected by SARS-CoV-2, the vaccine recipients also showed negative nucleocapsid antibodies. Material: CD4+ T cells from PBMCs cultured with HCoV-NL63 spike peptides, obtained before COVID-19 vaccination. Source of these receptors: a human donor who received a COVID-19 vaccine.

The V and J genes are TRBV2 and TRBJ2-3; D gene ambiguous. Germline V gene lookup returns CDR1 SNHLY and CDR2 FYNNEI. V lost 4 bases, J lost 5 bases, and 7 bases lay in between. The CDR3 runs 12 residues. The CDR3 nucleotides are TGTGCCAGCAGTGTCGGCGTAGATACGCAGTATTTT. Translated: CASSVGVDTQYF.

The sample holds a few counts of this clone. V and J are TRBV5-6 and TRBJ1-6; D gene uncertain. The V end was cut by 0 bases, the J end by 8 bases, with 12 bases between. The CDR3 totals 15 residues. CDR1 is SGHDT, CDR2 YYEEEE, per germline. The CDR3 coding sequence is TGTGCCAGCAGCTTGGGCAGCATTACGTATTCACCCCTCCACTTT. This translates into CASSLGSITYSPLHF.

This chain uses TRBV5-1 with TRBJ1-2; the match to TRBD1 covers 7 bases. With 6 bases clipped from V and 4 bases from J, the junction kept 6 bases outside the gene matches. Germline V gives CDR1 SGHRS, CDR2 YFSETQ. The CDR3 contains 13 residues. The CDR3: CASTLGTAYGYTF. As DNA, the CDR3 is TGCGCCAGCACCCTTGGGACAGCCTATGGCTACACCTTC.

The V gene is TRBV30, the J gene TRBJ1-2; 9 bases match TRBD1. Germline CDR1 GTSNPN, CDR2 SVGIG (reference sequence). V trimming: 5 bases; J trimming: 4 bases; junction bases outside the gene matches: 5. The CDR3 loop spans 13 amino acids. The CDR3 here is CAWGQGNLYGYTF. The CDR3 bases are TGTGCCTGGGGACAGGGGAATCTCTATGGCTACACCTTC.

This clone was seen just once. The V gene is TRBV5-4, the J gene TRBJ2-5, with 8 bases identical to TRBD1. V trimming: 3 bases; J trimming: 6 bases; junction bases outside the gene matches: 4. The germline CDR1 and CDR2 sequences are SGHNT and YYREEE (reference sequence). CDR3 length: 13 amino acids. The CDR3 region has the DNA TGTGCCAGCAGCTCCCGGGACAGGAAGACCCAGTACTTC. Its protein product is CASSSRDRKTQYF.

Only a few counts were recorded for this clone. This sequence joins TRBV5-4 and TRBJ1-2; D gene unclear. V lost 3 bases and J 0 bases, leaving 3 bases between the germline ends. The CDR3 sequence is 12 residues long. Germline CDR1 and CDR2: SGHNT and YYREEE (reference sequence). This CDR3 is CASSSSNYGYTF. DNA for the CDR3: TGTGCCAGCAGCTCCTCTAACTATGGCTACACCTTC.

The V gene is TRBV19, the J gene TRBJ2-5, with D possibly being TRBD2 (5 bases). Germline V gene sequence: CDR1 LNHDA, CDR2 SQIVND (reference sequence). V was shortened by 3 bases and J by 4 bases, with 12 bases between the two germline ends. CDR3 length: 14 amino acids. The CDR3: CASSIRGLIETQYF. DNA for the CDR3: TGTGCCAGTAGTATCCGAGGGCTGATAGAGACCCAGTACTTC.

The J gene is TRBJ2-7, the V gene TRBV6-5, with 11 positions matching TRBD1. Germline-derived CDR1 and CDR2 are MNHEY and SVGAGI. After removal of 6 bases from V and 6 bases from J, the junction contained 10 bases not matched to a gene. This CDR3 contains 15 residues. In DNA form, the CDR3 reads TGTGCCAGCAGCCGATTGGACAGGGGGCTACCCGAGCAGTACTTC. Its protein is CASSRLDRGLPEQYF.

This chain connects TRBV30 to TRBJ2-7, with 9 positions matching TRBD1. The CDR3 length is 13 residues. Per the germline V gene, CDR1 is GTSNPN and CDR2 is SVGIG (reference sequence). The ends lost 5 bases at V and 9 bases at J; junction bases unmatched: 11. CDR3 residues: CAWERQGVGRQYF. CDR3 DNA: TGTGCCTGGGAACGACAGGGGGTCGGACGGCAGTACTTC.

The chain combines TRBV18 with TRBJ2-7; D gene uncertain. Deletions cut 3 bases from V and 0 bases from J, with 6 bases between. CDR1 KGHSH and CDR2 LQKENI come from the germline V gene. The CDR3 spans 13 residues. The CDR3 here is CASSPGFSYEQYF. The CDR3 region has the DNA TGTGCCAGCTCACCGGGATTCTCCTACGAGCAGTACTTC.

This clone was detected only once. The genes are TRBV18 and TRBJ2-3, with D perhaps assigned TRBD1 or TRBD2 (5 bases each). V was cut by 3 bases and J by 6 bases, with 10 bases left in between. In germline, CDR1 is KGHSH, CDR2 LQKENI. The CDR3 contains 13 residues. The CDR3 reads CASSPGPQDTQYF. The CDR3 DNA sequence: TGTGCCAGCTCACCGGGACCCCAGGATACGCAGTATTTT.

The chain links TRBV7-2 to TRBJ2-3; D is possibly TRBD1 (5 bases). Trimming removed 6 bases at V and 2 bases at J, with 9 bases between. CDR3 length: 13 amino acids. The germline CDR1 and CDR2 sequences are SGHTA and FQGNSA. CDR3 coding DNA: TGTGCCAGCAGAGGGGCGCCCACAGATACGCAGTATTTT. This encodes CASRGAPTDTQYF.

The gene calls are TRBV19 and TRBJ1-1; D possibly corresponds to TRBD1 (6 bases). V was pared by 3 bases and J by 4 bases, with 9 bases between. The CDR3 extends over 13 amino acids. Germline CDR1 reads LNHDA; CDR2 reads SQIVND (reference sequence). CDR3 protein: CASSIRGFTEAFF. The CDR3 coding sequence is TGTGCCAGTAGTATCAGGGGATTCACTGAAGCTTTCTTT.

The CDR3 here is CASSLPRTSGDVNEQFF. In DNA form, the CDR3 reads TGTGCCAGCAGTTTACCTAGGACTAGCGGGGATGTTAATGAGCAGTTCTTC. The chain employs TRBV27 and TRBJ2-1; 12 nucleotides match TRBD2. Germline CDR1 is MNHEY and CDR2 is SMNVEV (reference sequence). The CDR3 contains 17 residues. Trimming at V came to 2 bases and at J to 7 bases, leaving 9 bases not matched to a gene.

The chain joins TRBV3-1 (or the pseudogene TRBV3-2) to TRBJ2-1, with D perhaps TRBD2 (5 bases). Trimming removed 5 bases at V and 4 bases at J, with 9 bases between. The CDR3 sequence is 13 residues long. Germline CDR1 LGHDT, CDR2 YNNKEL (reference sequence). Here the CDR3 reads CASSMDLYNEQFF. The CDR3 nucleotides read TGTGCCAGCAGCATGGACTTGTACAATGAGCAGTTCTTC.

The chain couples TRBV3-1 (or the pseudogene TRBV3-2) to TRBJ1-1; D not certain. With 0 bases removed from V and 0 bases from J, the gap between germline ends came to 11 bases. Germline CDR1 and CDR2: LGHDT and YNNKEL (reference sequence). This CDR3 has 16 amino acids. The CDR3 DNA follows: TGTGCCAGCAGCCAAGATGTGGCGGACCTGAACACTGAAGCTTTCTTT. Protein product: CASSQDVADLNTEAFF.

The rearrangement uses TRBV7-8 and TRBJ1-5; D unclear. This CDR3 has 16 amino acids. Trimming took off 5 bases at V and 0 bases at J, with 14 bases between the two ends. Germline V lookup: CDR1 SGHVS, CDR2 FQNEAQ. CDR3 region: CASSAQTAYSNQPQHF. In DNA, the CDR3 is TGTGCCAGCAGCGCCCAGACGGCCTATAGCAATCAGCCCCAGCATTTT.

The rearrangement links TRBV6-5 to TRBJ2-7; D possibly matches TRBD1 or TRBD2 (7 bases each). CDR3 size: 15 residues. The germline V gene encodes CDR1 MNHEY and CDR2 SVGAGI. V was clipped by 0 bases and J by 4 bases, with 13 bases between them. CDR3 protein: CASSYSGQGGYEQYF. The DNA of the CDR3 is TGTGCCAGCAGTTACTCGGGGCAGGGGGGGTACGAGCAGTACTTC.

The chain uses TRBV27 and TRBJ2-7; TRBD2 matches 9 bases. V shed 6 bases, J shed 2 bases, and the junction held 8 bases outside the gene matches. Germline V lookup: CDR1 MNHEY, CDR2 SMNVEV (reference sequence). The CDR3 is 15 amino acids. This chain's CDR3 is CASRRGAGGTYEQYF. The CDR3 DNA reads TGTGCCAGCAGACGGGGAGCGGGAGGTACCTACGAGCAGTACTTC.

The V call is TRBV2, the J call TRBJ1-2; D ambiguous. Per the germline V gene, CDR1 is SNHLY and CDR2 is FYNNEI. Trimming removed 3 bases from V and 2 bases from J, with 4 bases in between. This CDR3 is built from 12 residues. This CDR3 reads CASSEGNYGYTF. The CDR3 region has the DNA TGTGCCAGCAGTGAGGGGAACTATGGCTACACCTTC.

DNA for the CDR3: TGTGCCAGCAGCTTCACCGCGGGGGGGCCCTACAATGAGCAGTTCTTC. This gives the protein CASSFTAGGPYNEQFF. This chain joins TRBV7-8 and TRBJ2-1; 9 bases are shared with TRBD2. The ends lost 3 bases at V and 2 bases at J; junction bases unmatched: 5. This CDR3 is built from 16 residues. The germline V gene encodes CDR1 SGHVS and CDR2 FQNEAQ.

The chain is built from TRBV24-1 and TRBJ2-1; D gene uncertain. Trimming removed 4 bases from V and 1 base from J, with 13 bases in between. Germline V gene sequence: CDR1 KGHDR, CDR2 SFDVKD. The CDR3 loop spans 16 amino acids. The CDR3: CATSDPTQPSYNEQFF. In nucleotides, the CDR3 is TGTGCCACCAGTGACCCTACTCAACCATCCTACAATGAGCAGTTCTTC.

This clone showed up just a few times. This chain uses TRBV5-1 with TRBJ1-2; TRBD1 is a possible D gene (6 bases). Germline CDR1 is SGHRS and CDR2 is YFSETQ. The CDR3 length is 13 residues. V was clipped by 1 base and J by 3 bases, with 7 bases between them. The CDR3 region is CASSLYRDYGYTF. Written as DNA, the CDR3 is TGCGCCAGCAGCTTGTACAGGGACTATGGCTACACCTTC.

The rearrangement links TRBV19 to TRBJ1-5, with a weak D call TRBD1 (5 bases). V dropped 5 bases and J dropped 5 bases, with 10 bases sitting between them. CDR3 length: 13 residues. Per the germline V gene, CDR1 is LNHDA and CDR2 is SQIVND (reference sequence). In DNA, the CDR3 is TGTGCCAGTAGTCTCCCCAGGGATCAGCCCCAGCATTTT. It translates to CASSLPRDQPQHF.

The rearrangement uses TRBV5-1 and TRBJ1-2; 12 bases map to TRBD1. This CDR3 contains 17 residues. Per the germline V gene, CDR1 is SGHRS and CDR2 is YFSETQ. J lost 0 bases, V lost 4 bases, and 7 bases had no gene match. In DNA, the CDR3 is TGCGCCAGCAGCGAGGGGGGACAGGGGGCCGCTAACTATGGCTACACCTTC. It translates to CASSEGGQGAANYGYTF.